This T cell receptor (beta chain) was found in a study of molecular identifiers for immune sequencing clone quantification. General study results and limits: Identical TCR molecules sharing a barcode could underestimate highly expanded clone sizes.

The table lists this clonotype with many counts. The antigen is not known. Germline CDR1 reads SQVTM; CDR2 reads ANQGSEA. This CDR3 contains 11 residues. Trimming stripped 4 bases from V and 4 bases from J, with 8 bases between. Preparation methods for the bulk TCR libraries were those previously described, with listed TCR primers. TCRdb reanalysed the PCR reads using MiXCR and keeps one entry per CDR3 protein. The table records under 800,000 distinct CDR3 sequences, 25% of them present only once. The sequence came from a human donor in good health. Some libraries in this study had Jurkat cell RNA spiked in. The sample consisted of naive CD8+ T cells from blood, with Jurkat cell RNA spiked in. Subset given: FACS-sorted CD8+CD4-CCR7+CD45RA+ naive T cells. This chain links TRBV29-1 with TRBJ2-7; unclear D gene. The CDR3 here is CSVVQRYEQYF. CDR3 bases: TGCAGCGTTGTACAGAGATACGAGCAGTACTTC.